The clone carrying this T cell receptor beta chain showed up many times. The sample comes from a study of molecular identifiers for immune sequencing clone quantification. The wider study: The replicate experiment used RNA from 20,000 or 100,000 naive CD8 cells. This RNA was split into five aliquots, and four of them were sequenced.

Sorted naive CD8 T cells were those defined as CD8+CD4-CCR7+CD45RA+. The CDR3 has 15 amino acids. The V gene end was trimmed by 1 base and the J gene end by 4 bases; junction bases not matched to a gene: 0. CDR1 is SQVTM and CDR2 is ANQGSEA in the germline V gene. Via MiXCR, TCRdb re-called the PCR reads, giving one row per CDR3 protein. The data show 300,000 to 400,000 distinct CDR3 sequences, 24% seen once. This chain connects TRBV29-1 to TRBJ2-1; the match to TRBD2 covers 14 bases. This clonotype was sampled from a human donor in good health. Some libraries in this study had Jurkat cell RNA spiked in. Material for sequencing was naive CD8+ T cells from blood, with Jurkat cell RNA spiked in. Subset described: FACS-sorted CD8+CD4-CCR7+CD45RA+ naive T cells. The DNA for the CDR3 is TGCAGCGTTGAAGGGACTAGCGGGGGGTACAATGAGCAGTTCTTC. It yields the protein CSVEGTSGGYNEQFF.